This TCR beta chain originates from a study of shared clonotypes between healthy human individuals. Whole-study results and caveats: Naive CD4 clonotypes overlapped across a few donors at 4.5% to 5.5%.

Sequencing was performed with immunoSEQ multiplex PCR; in TCRdb, only in-frame clones are kept and a portion is missing. The profile shows about 1.5 million clones, 98% of them singletons. The germline V and J ends were trimmed by 10 bases and 0 bases, with 12 bases remaining between them. There are 14 residues in the CDR3. Germline CDR1 is LNHDA and CDR2 is SQIVND (reference sequence). Note on this clone: The antigen is undetermined.

V gene TRBV19 combines with J gene TRBJ1-4, with D possibly matching TRBD1 (6 bases). The source is a man aged 25-45 years in good health. The sequenced material came from naive CD4+ T cells sorted from blood. Regarding subset: CD45RA+ positively selected. This CDR3 is CATRGGSTNEKLFF. The CDR3 nucleotides read TGTGCCACTCGCGGGGGCTCAACTAATGAAAAACTGTTTTTT.